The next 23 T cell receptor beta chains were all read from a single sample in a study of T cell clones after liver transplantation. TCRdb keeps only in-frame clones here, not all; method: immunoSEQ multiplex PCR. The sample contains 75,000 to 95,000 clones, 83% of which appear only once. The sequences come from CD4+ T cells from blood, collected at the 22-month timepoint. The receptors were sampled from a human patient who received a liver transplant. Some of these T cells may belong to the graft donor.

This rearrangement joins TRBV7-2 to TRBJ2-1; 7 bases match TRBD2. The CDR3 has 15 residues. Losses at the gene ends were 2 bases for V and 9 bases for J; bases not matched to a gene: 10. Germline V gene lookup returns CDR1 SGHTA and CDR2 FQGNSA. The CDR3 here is CASSLTSATLGEQFF. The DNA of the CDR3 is TGTGCCAGCAGCTTAACTAGCGCGACCTTAGGTGAGCAGTTCTTC.

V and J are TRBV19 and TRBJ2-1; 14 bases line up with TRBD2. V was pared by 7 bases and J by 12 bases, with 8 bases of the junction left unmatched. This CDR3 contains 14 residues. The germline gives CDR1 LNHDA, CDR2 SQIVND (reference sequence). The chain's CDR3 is CASIPGTSGGVQFF. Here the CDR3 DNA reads TGTGCCAGTATCCCTGGGACTAGCGGGGGAGTGCAGTTCTTC.

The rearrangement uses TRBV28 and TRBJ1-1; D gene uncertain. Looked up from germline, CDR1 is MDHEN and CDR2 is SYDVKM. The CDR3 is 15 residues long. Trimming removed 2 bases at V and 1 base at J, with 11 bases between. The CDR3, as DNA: TGTGCCAGCAGTTTAATTACGGGTAAGAACACTGAAGCTTTCTTT. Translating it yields CASSLITGKNTEAFF.

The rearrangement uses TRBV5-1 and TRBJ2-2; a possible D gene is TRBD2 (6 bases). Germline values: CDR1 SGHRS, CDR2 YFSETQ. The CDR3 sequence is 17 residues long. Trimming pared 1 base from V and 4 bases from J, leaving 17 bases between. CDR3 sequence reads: CASSLRAFGGSTGELFF. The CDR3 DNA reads TGCGCCAGCAGCTTGAGAGCGTTCGGGGGATCCACCGGGGAGCTGTTTTTT.

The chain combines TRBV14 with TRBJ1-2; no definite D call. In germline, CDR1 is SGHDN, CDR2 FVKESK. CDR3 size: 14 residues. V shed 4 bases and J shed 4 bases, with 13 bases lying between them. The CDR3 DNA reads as TGTGCCAGCAGCCGTAACAGATGGACCTATGGCTACACCTTC. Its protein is CASSRNRWTYGYTF.

CDR3 protein: CASSPQGRGTEAFF. The DNA of the CDR3 is TGTGCCAGCAGCCCCCAGGGAAGAGGCACTGAAGCTTTCTTT. The rearrangement links TRBV7-9 to TRBJ1-1, with a possible D match to TRBD1 (5 bases). CDR1 is SEHNR, CDR2 FQNEAQ, per germline (reference sequence). CDR3 length: 14 residues. With 5 bases removed from V and 4 bases from J, the gap between germline ends came to 14 bases.

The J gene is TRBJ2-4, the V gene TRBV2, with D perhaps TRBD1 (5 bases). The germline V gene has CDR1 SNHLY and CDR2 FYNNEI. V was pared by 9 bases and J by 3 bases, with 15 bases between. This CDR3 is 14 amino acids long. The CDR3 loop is CASHFSGLKNIQYF. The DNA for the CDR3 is TGTGCCAGTCACTTTTCAGGGCTCAAAAACATTCAGTACTTC.

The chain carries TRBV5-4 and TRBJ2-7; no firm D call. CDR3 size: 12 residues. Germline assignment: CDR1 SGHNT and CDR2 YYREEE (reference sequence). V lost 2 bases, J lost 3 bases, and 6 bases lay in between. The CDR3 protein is CASSFDIYEQYF. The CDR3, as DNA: TGTGCCAGCAGCTTTGACATCTACGAGCAGTACTTC.

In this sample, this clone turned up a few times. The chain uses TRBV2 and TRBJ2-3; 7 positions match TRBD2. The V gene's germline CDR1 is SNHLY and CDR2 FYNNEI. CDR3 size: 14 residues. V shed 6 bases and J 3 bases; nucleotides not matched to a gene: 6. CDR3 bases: TGTGCCAGCAGGCGGGAGCCCGCGACAGATACGCAGTATTTT. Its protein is CASRREPATDTQYF.

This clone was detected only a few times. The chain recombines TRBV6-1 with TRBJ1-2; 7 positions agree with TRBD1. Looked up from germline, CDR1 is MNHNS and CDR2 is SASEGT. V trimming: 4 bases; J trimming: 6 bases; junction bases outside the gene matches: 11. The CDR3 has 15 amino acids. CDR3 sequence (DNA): TGTGCCAGCAGTGGAGGAGGGACAGAATTGGATGGCTACACCTTC. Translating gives CASSGGGTELDGYTF.

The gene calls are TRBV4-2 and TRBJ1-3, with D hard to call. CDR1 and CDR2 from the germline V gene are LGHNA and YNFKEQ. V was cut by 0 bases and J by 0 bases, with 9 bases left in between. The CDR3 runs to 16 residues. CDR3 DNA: TGTGCCAGCAGCCAAGATCTTGGCAGCTCTGGAAACACCATATATTTT. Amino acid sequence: CASSQDLGSSGNTIYF.

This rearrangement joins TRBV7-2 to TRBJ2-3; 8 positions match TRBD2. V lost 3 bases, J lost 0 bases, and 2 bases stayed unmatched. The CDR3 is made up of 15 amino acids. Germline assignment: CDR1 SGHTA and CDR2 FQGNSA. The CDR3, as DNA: TGTGCCAGCAGCTTTAGCGGGAAAAGCACAGATACGCAGTATTTT. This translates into CASSFSGKSTDTQYF. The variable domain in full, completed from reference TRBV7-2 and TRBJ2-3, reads GAGVSQSPSNKVTEKGKDVELRCDPISGHTALYWYRQSLGQGLEFLIYFQGNSAPDKSGLPSDRFSAERTGGSVSTLTIQRTQQEDSAVYLCASSFSGKSTDTQYFGPGTRLTVL.

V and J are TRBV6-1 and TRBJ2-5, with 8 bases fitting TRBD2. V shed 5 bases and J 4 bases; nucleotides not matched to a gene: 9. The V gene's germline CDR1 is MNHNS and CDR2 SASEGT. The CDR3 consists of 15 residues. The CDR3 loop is CASSRDSGEGETQYF. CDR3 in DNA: TGTGCCAGCAGTCGAGATAGCGGGGAAGGAGAGACCCAGTACTTC.

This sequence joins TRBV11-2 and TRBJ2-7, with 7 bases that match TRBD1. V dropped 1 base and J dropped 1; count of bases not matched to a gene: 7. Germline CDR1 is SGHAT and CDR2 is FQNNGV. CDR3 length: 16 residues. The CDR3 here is CASSLGYRGGSYEQYF. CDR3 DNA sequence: TGTGCCAGCAGCTTAGGGTACAGGGGTGGTTCCTACGAGCAGTACTTC.

CDR3 in DNA: TGTGCCAGCTCGTCCCCGGGTGAAAAACTGTTTTTT. It translates to CASSSPGEKLFF. This chain connects TRBV7-2 to TRBJ1-4; D is unclear. From germline, CDR1 is SGHTA and CDR2 FQGNSA. The V end was cut by 8 bases, the J end by 7 bases, with 11 bases between. This CDR3 contains 12 residues.

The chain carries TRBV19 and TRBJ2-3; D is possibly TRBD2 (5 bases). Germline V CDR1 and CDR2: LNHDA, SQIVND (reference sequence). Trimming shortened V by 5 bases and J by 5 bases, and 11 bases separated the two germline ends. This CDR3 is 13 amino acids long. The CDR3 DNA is TGTGCCAGTAGTGCTCTCGGGGTAGATACGCAGTATTTT. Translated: CASSALGVDTQYF.

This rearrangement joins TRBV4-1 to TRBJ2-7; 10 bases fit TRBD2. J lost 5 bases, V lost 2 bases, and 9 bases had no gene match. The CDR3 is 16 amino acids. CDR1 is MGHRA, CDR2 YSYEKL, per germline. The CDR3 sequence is CASSQIAGGRNNEQYF. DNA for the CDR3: TGCGCCAGCAGCCAAATAGCGGGGGGCCGTAATAACGAGCAGTACTTC.

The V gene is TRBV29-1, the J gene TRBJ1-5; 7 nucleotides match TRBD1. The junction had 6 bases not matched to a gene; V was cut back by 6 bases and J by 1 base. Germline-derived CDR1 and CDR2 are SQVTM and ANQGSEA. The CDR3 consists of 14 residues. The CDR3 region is CSVRHRGSNQPQHF. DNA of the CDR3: TGCAGCGTCAGGCACAGGGGAAGCAATCAGCCCCAGCATTTT. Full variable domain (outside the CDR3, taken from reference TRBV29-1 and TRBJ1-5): SAVISQKPSRDICQRGTSLTIQCQVDSQVTMMFWYRQQPGQSLTLIATANQGSEATYESGFVIDKFPISRPNLTFSTLTVSNMSPEDSSIYLCSVRHRGSNQPQHFGDGTRLSIL.

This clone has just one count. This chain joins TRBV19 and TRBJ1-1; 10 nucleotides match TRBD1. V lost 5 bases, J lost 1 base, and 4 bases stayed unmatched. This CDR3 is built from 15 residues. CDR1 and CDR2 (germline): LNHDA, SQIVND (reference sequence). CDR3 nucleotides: TGTGCCAGTAGTTTGACAGGGGGCAAGAACACTGAAGCTTTCTTT. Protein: CASSLTGGKNTEAFF.

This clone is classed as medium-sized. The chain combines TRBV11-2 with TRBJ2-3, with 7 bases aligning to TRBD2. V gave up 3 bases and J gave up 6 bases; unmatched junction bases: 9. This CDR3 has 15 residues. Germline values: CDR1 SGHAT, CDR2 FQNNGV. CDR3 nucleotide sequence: TGTGCCAGCAGCTTGGGGGGGTTCGGCGCGGATACGCAGTATTTT. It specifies CASSLGGFGADTQYF.

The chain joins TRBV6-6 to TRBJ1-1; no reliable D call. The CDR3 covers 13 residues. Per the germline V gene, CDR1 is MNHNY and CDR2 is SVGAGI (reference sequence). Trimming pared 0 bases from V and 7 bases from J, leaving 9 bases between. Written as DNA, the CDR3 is TGTGCCAGCAGTTACTCGAAGGAGGGTGAAGCTTTCTTT. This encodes CASSYSKEGEAFF.

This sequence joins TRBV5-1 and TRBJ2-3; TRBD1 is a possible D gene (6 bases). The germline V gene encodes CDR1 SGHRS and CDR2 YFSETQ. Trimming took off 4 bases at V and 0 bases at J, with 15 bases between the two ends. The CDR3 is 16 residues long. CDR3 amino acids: CASSVDSAGSTDTQYF. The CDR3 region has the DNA TGCGCCAGCAGCGTGGACAGCGCCGGTAGCACAGATACGCAGTATTTT.

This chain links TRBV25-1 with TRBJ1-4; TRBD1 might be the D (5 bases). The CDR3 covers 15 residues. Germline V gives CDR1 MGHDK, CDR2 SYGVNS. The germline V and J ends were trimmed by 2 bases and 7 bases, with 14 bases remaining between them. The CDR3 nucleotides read TGTGCCAGCAGTGAAATCGGGGCTGGTGGTGAAAAACTGTTTTTT. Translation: CASSEIGAGGEKLFF.